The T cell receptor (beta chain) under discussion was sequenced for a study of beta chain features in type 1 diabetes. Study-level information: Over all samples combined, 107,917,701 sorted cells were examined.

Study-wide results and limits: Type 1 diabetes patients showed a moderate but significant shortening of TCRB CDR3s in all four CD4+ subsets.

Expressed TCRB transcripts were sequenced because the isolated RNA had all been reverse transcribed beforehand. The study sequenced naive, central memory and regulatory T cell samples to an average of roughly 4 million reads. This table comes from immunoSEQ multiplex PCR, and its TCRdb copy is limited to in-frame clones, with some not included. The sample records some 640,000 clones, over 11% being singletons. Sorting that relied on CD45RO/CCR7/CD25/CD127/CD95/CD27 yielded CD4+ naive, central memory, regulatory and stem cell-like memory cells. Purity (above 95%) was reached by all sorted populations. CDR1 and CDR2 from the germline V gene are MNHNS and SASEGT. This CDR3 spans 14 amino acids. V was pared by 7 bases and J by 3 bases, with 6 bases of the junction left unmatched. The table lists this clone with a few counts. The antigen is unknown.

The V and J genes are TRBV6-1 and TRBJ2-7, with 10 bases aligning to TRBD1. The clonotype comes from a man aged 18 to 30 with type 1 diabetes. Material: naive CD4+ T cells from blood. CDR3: CASNRRDRGYEQYF. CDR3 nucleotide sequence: TGTGCCAGCAATCGCCGGGACAGGGGCTACGAGCAGTACTTC.